A single sample is the source of the 26 T cell receptor beta chains below, sequenced in a study of early T cells in non-severe SARS-CoV-2 infection. TCRdb analysed the 5' RACE reads with MiXCR anew, one entry per CDR3 protein. This sample has some 82,000 distinct CDR3 sequences, with about an eighth found just once. Sequenced sample: whole blood. All receptors come from an adult who was a healthcare worker with PCR-confirmed SARS-CoV-2 infection or an uninfected control (not recorded which).

This clonotype was observed many times. The chain couples TRBV5-1 to TRBJ2-7, with D hard to call. With 4 bases removed from V and 5 bases from J, the gap between germline ends came to 10 bases. The germline V gene encodes CDR1 SGHRS and CDR2 YFSETQ. The length of the CDR3 is 12 residues. CDR3 sequence reads: CASSEVLHEQYF. The CDR3 DNA sequence: TGCGCCAGCAGCGAGGTCCTCCACGAGCAGTACTTC.

This clonotype was seen many times. The chain has TRBV10-2 and TRBJ2-7; tentatively, D is TRBD1 (5 bases). The CDR3 runs to 12 residues. Germline-derived CDR1 and CDR2 are WSHSY and SAAADI. Trimming removed 5 bases from V and 4 bases from J, with 9 bases in between. In nucleotides, the CDR3 is TGCGCCAGCAGTAGCCAGGGTTACGAGCAGTACTTC. It codes for CASSSQGYEQYF.

In this sample, this clonotype turned up many times. The CDR3 loop is CSTDPEIRNTEAFF. The CDR3 DNA reads TGCAGCACCGATCCGGAGATTCGGAACACTGAAGCTTTCTTT. The chain joins TRBV29-1 to TRBJ1-1; no clear D gene. Germline lookup yields CDR1 SQVTM and CDR2 ANQGSEA. The CDR3 runs to 14 residues. V shed 8 bases and J shed 1 base, with 17 bases lying between them.

The chain links TRBV29-1 to TRBJ1-2; 8 bases are a match to TRBD1. CDR1 and CDR2 (germline): SQVTM, ANQGSEA. J was trimmed by 7 bases and V by 5 bases; bases with no gene match: 6. The CDR3 loop spans 12 amino acids. CDR3 DNA sequence: TGCAGCGTTACAAGGACAGGGCGTGGCTACACCTTC. Protein product: CSVTRTGRGYTF.

This chain uses TRBV2 with TRBJ1-1, with 7 nucleotides matching TRBD1. Germline V gene lookup returns CDR1 SNHLY and CDR2 FYNNEI. The CDR3 has 13 residues. V was clipped by 7 bases and J by 5 bases; unmatched bases: 7. CDR3 in amino acids: CASTWRGRTEAFF. CDR3 DNA: TGTGCCAGCACTTGGAGGGGGCGGACTGAAGCTTTCTTT. Full variable domain (remainder filled in from reference TRBV2 and TRBJ1-1): EPEVTQTPSHQVTQMGQEVILRCVPISNHLYFYWYRQILGQKVEFLVSFYNNEISEKSEIFDDQFSVERPDGSNFTLKIRSTKLEDSAMYFCASTWRGRTEAFFGQGTRLTVV.

The sample holds many counts of this clonotype. The V call is TRBV11-2, the J call TRBJ2-2; tentative D call: TRBD2 (7 bases). The germline V and J ends were trimmed by 5 bases and 1 base, with 17 bases remaining between them. CDR1 is SGHAT and CDR2 is FQNNGV in the germline V gene. The CDR3 covers 17 residues. In nucleotides, the CDR3 is TGTGCCAGCAGCCCGATGGGGGGGCACCGGAACACCGGGGAGCTGTTTTTT. Translation gives CASSPMGGHRNTGELFF.

The table lists this clonotype with many counts. This chain joins TRBV7-9 and TRBJ2-3, with TRBD2 identical over 13 bases. CDR1 is SEHNR and CDR2 is FQNEAQ in the germline V gene (reference sequence). With 5 bases clipped from V and 0 bases from J, the junction kept 14 bases outside the gene matches. This CDR3 has 20 residues. The CDR3 loop reads CASSPRRLAGGDASTDTQYF. The CDR3, as DNA: TGTGCCAGCAGCCCAAGGAGACTAGCGGGGGGCGACGCTAGCACAGATACGCAGTATTTT. The variable domain in full, completed from reference TRBV7-9 and TRBJ2-3, reads DTGVSQNPRHKITKRGQNVTFRCDPISEHNRLYWYRQTLGQGPEFLTYFQNEAQLEKSRLLSDRFSAERPKGSFSTLEIQRTEQGDSAMYLCASSPRRLAGGDASTDTQYFGPGTRLTVL.

This clonotype was counted a few times. This rearrangement joins TRBV18 to TRBJ2-7; 9 bases line up with TRBD1. The CDR3 spans 15 residues. Germline CDR1 KGHSH, CDR2 LQKENI. V dropped 3 bases and J dropped 2; count of bases not matched to a gene: 5. The CDR3 DNA sequence: TGTGCCAGCTCACCTGGACAGGGGAAGACCTACGAGCAGTACTTC. This gives the protein CASSPGQGKTYEQYF.

This clonotype was recorded at least ten times. The rearrangement links TRBV28 to TRBJ1-6, with TRBD1 identical over 7 bases. CDR3 size: 16 residues. Unmatched junction bases numbered 8, after V lost 9 bases and J lost 0 bases. The germline CDR1 and CDR2 sequences are MDHEN and SYDVKM. In DNA form, the CDR3 reads TGTGCCAGTTTGGGACAGATGAGCTCCTATAATTCACCCCTCCACTTT. This codes for CASLGQMSSYNSPLHF.

This clonotype was counted only a few times. The chain is built from TRBV7-8 and TRBJ1-3, with 7 bases lining up with TRBD1. Per germline, CDR1 SGHVS and CDR2 FQNEAQ. The CDR3 loop spans 14 amino acids. Germline trimming cut 5 bases from V and 2 bases from J; bases unmatched to any gene: 3. DNA for the CDR3: TGTGCCAGCAGCAGCAGGGGGGCTGGAAACACCATATATTTT. Protein: CASSSRGAGNTIYF. The full variable domain, in which reference TRBV7-8 and TRBJ1-3 provide the parts outside the CDR3, is GAGVSQSPRYKVAKRGQDVALRCDPISGHVSLFWYQQALGQGPEFLTYFQNEAQLDKSGLPSDRFFAERPEGSVSTLKIQRTQQEDSAVYLCASSSRGAGNTIYFGEGSWLTVV.

This clonotype showed up just a few times. In nucleotides, the CDR3 is TGTGCCAGTAGTATAAATCCTAGTCCACAGACCCAGTACTTC. Amino acids: CASSINPSPQTQYF. This sequence joins TRBV19 and TRBJ2-5; D remains unclear. The CDR3 is 14 amino acids. With 2 bases removed from V and 6 bases from J, the gap between germline ends came to 13 bases. Germline V gene sequence: CDR1 LNHDA, CDR2 SQIVND (reference sequence).

This clonotype was detected many times. The V and J genes are TRBV2 and TRBJ2-7; D possibly corresponds to TRBD1 (5 bases). V was clipped by 5 bases and J by 2 bases, with 7 bases between them. The CDR3 consists of 12 residues. Germline values: CDR1 SNHLY, CDR2 FYNNEI. CDR3 DNA: TGTGCCAGCAGTCCGACAGCCTACGAGCAGTACTTC. It is translated as CASSPTAYEQYF.

This clonotype occurred many times. This chain connects TRBV7-3 to TRBJ2-2; 11 bases agree with TRBD1. This CDR3 has 16 amino acids. Trimming cost V 7 bases and J 10 bases; bases outside gene matches: 14. CDR1 is SGHTA and CDR2 is FQGTGA in the germline V gene. In nucleotides, the CDR3 is TGTGCCAGCACCTCCCCGCCGGACAGGGGGCGGGTGGAGCTGTTTTTT. This sequence encodes CASTSPPDRGRVELFF.

Remarks on this clonotype: It may be a read error: a sequence one base away is much more abundant. This chain links TRBV9 with TRBJ2-1; 8 bases match TRBD2. The CDR3 totals 16 residues. Germline V gene lookup returns CDR1 SGDLS and CDR2 YYNGEE. CDR3 bases: TGTACCAGCAGTGGTAGCGGGAAGGGGTCCTACAATGAGCAGTTCTTC. Translating it yields CTSSGSGKGSYNEQFF. The full variable domain, in which reference TRBV9 and TRBJ2-1 provide the parts outside the CDR3, is DSGVTQTPKHLITATGQRVTLRCSPRSGDLSVYWYQQSLDQGLQFLIQYYNGEERAKGNILERFSAQQFPDLHSELNLSSLELGDSALYFCTSSGSGKGSYNEQFFGPGTRLTVL.

The table lists this clonotype with a few counts. CDR3 sequence: CASTNQGGGNTIYF. The CDR3 nucleotides are TGTGCCAGCACTAATCAGGGGGGTGGAAACACCATATATTTT. The gene calls are TRBV28 and TRBJ1-3, with 7 nucleotides matching TRBD1. The CDR3 contains 14 residues. V was pared by 7 bases and J by 3 bases, with 6 bases of the junction left unmatched. Germline loops: CDR1 MDHEN, CDR2 SYDVKM.

This clonotype has just a few counts. The chain couples TRBV6-6 to TRBJ1-1, with 9 bases fitting TRBD1. The CDR3 is made up of 12 amino acids. Germline lookup yields CDR1 MNHNY and CDR2 SVGAGI (reference sequence). With V trimmed by 6 bases and J by 7 bases, 3 bases remained unmatched. CDR3 sequence reads: CASSGTGLEAFF. The DNA for the CDR3 is TGTGCCAGCAGCGGGACAGGGCTTGAAGCTTTCTTT.

This chain joins TRBV29-1 and TRBJ2-2, with D uncertain. Germline lookup yields CDR1 SQVTM and CDR2 ANQGSEA. This CDR3 spans 12 amino acids. The V end lost 4 bases, the J end lost 1 base, and 4 bases lay between the germline ends. The CDR3 DNA is TGCAGCGTTGTAATGAACACCGGGGAGCTGTTTTTT. Its translation: CSVVMNTGELFF.

CDR3 in amino acids: CAWSVQVFSGNTIYF. CDR3 DNA sequence: TGTGCCTGGAGTGTACAAGTGTTCTCTGGAAACACCATATATTTT. The chain uses TRBV30 and TRBJ1-3; D remains ambiguous. Looked up from germline, CDR1 is GTSNPN and CDR2 is SVGIG (reference sequence). V lost 0 bases and J 0 bases, leaving 9 bases between the germline ends. The CDR3 extends over 15 amino acids.

This clonotype was found many times. This sequence joins TRBV19 and TRBJ2-3; 9 nucleotides agree with TRBD2. V shed 4 bases and J 4 bases; nucleotides not matched to a gene: 6. This CDR3 spans 15 amino acids. CDR1 and CDR2 (germline): LNHDA, SQIVND (reference sequence). The CDR3 spells CASSTIAGVADTQYF. The CDR3 DNA sequence: TGTGCCAGTAGTACCATAGCGGGAGTGGCAGATACGCAGTATTTT.

The chain joins TRBV10-3 to TRBJ2-7, with 7 bases aligning to TRBD1. Germline lookup yields CDR1 ENHRY and CDR2 SYGVKD. The V segment lost 6 bases and the J segment 5 bases; nucleotides outside the gene matches: 1. The CDR3 is made up of 11 amino acids. This CDR3 is CAIRQGNEQYF. CDR3 nucleotides: TGTGCCATCAGACAGGGGAACGAGCAGTACTTC.

This clonotype has just a few counts. This rearrangement joins TRBV6-5 to TRBJ2-3; 12 nucleotides agree with TRBD2. Germline V lookup: CDR1 MNHEY, CDR2 SVGAGI. Germline trimming cut 4 bases from V and 6 bases from J; bases unmatched to any gene: 5. This CDR3 contains 15 residues. The CDR3 nucleotides read TGTGCCAGCAGTTCGACTAGCGGGAGTGGTGATACGCAGTATTTT. Translation gives CASSSTSGSGDTQYF.

This clonotype was observed at least ten times. The chain joins TRBV18 to TRBJ1-6; no definite D call. Germline V lookup: CDR1 KGHSH, CDR2 LQKENI. Trimming took off 3 bases at V and 6 bases at J, with 12 bases between the two ends. The CDR3 sequence is 15 residues long. CDR3 region: CASSPEKRPNSPLHF. For the CDR3, the DNA is TGTGCCAGCTCACCGGAGAAAAGGCCTAATTCACCCCTCCACTTT.

This chain connects TRBV12-3 or TRBV12-4 to TRBJ1-2; D perhaps matches TRBD1 (5 bases). This CDR3 is 13 amino acids long. V was trimmed by 5 bases and J by 5 bases, leaving 12 bases between them. In DNA form, the CDR3 reads TGTGCCAGCAGTCCCCTCGCAGGGTATGGCTACACCTTC. Amino acid sequence: CASSPLAGYGYTF.

The chain links TRBV6-5 to TRBJ2-7; D remains unclear. The CDR3 covers 13 residues. The ends were cut back, 6 bases at V and 7 bases at J, with 16 bases in the middle. Germline values: CDR1 MNHEY, CDR2 SVGAGI. In DNA, the CDR3 is TGTGCCAGCAGGGGCTCCCCCCTGGGTGAGCAGTACTTC. Translated: CASRGSPLGEQYF.

There are many counts of this clonotype. This chain links TRBV7-9 with TRBJ1-1; D remains unclear. V shed 4 bases and J shed 8 bases, with 20 bases lying between them. Germline V gene lookup returns CDR1 SEHNR and CDR2 FQNEAQ (reference sequence). The CDR3 consists of 15 residues. The CDR3: CASSSKGANGAEAFF. DNA of the CDR3: TGTGCCAGCAGCTCAAAAGGAGCGAACGGAGCGGAAGCTTTCTTT.

This clonotype was detected only a few times. The chain carries TRBV5-1 and TRBJ2-7; perhaps D is TRBD1 or TRBD2 (5 bases each). Deletions cut 4 bases from V and 7 bases from J, with 15 bases between. The CDR3 loop spans 13 amino acids. From germline, CDR1 is SGHRS and CDR2 YFSETQ. The CDR3 bases are TGCGCCAGCAGCCCGGGGCCCCCGGGGGAGCAGTACTTC. This gives the protein CASSPGPPGEQYF.